These 28 T cell receptor beta chains share one sample of origin, sequenced in a study of glioma-infiltrating T cells after dendritic cell vaccination. Clones were read by immunoSEQ multiplex PCR, and TCRdb kept only the in-frame ones, dropping some. The sample has approximately 64,000 clones, around 86% seen once; the top ten hold approximately 8.5%. The sequences come from blood, collected before dendritic cell vaccination. The source is a human donor with glioblastoma.

The chain recombines TRBV7-9 with TRBJ2-5; the match to TRBD2 covers 7 bases. Trimming cost V 3 bases and J 4 bases; bases outside gene matches: 8. CDR3 length: 15 amino acids. Germline-derived CDR1 and CDR2 are SEHNR and FQNEAQ (reference sequence). CDR3 sequence reads: CASSFRGDVGETQYF. CDR3 DNA sequence: TGTGCCAGCAGCTTCCGGGGGGATGTAGGAGAGACCCAGTACTTC. Complete variable domain (other parts from reference TRBV7-9 and TRBJ2-5): DTGVSQNPRHKITKRGQNVTFRCDPISEHNRLYWYRQTLGQGPEFLTYFQNEAQLEKSRLLSDRFSAERPKGSFSTLEIQRTEQGDSAMYLCASSFRGDVGETQYFGPGTRLLVL.

The rearrangement joins TRBV30 to TRBJ2-3; the match to TRBD2 covers 8 bases. The CDR3 consists of 15 residues. Germline trimming cut 2 bases from V and 3 bases from J; bases unmatched to any gene: 7. Germline V gene sequence: CDR1 GTSNPN, CDR2 SVGIG (reference sequence). In DNA form, the CDR3 reads TGTGCCTGGAGTCCGGCGGGGGGTCCTACAGATACGCAGTATTTT. It is translated as CAWSPAGGPTDTQYF. The full variable domain, with the rest looked up from reference TRBV30 and TRBJ2-3, is SQTIHQWPATLVQPVGSPLSLECTVEGTSNPNLYWYRQAAGRGLQLLFYSVGIGQISSEVPQNLSASRPQDRQFILSSKKLLLSDSGFYLCAWSPAGGPTDTQYFGPGTRLTVL.

V usage is TRBV4-1 and J usage is TRBJ2-3; the match to TRBD2 covers 9 bases. Per the germline V gene, CDR1 is MGHRA and CDR2 is YSYEKL. V lost 0 bases to trimming and J lost 5 bases; unmatched junction nucleotides: 15. This CDR3 has 19 amino acids. The CDR3 nucleotides read TGCGCCAGCAGCCAAGATCTCCTCTATAGTAGCGGGGGTGTAGATACGCAGTATTTT. The encoded protein is CASSQDLLYSSGGVDTQYF.

The chain carries TRBV6-1 and TRBJ2-7, with TRBD1 matching 7 bases. V lost 7 bases, J lost 2 bases, and 11 bases stayed unmatched. Germline CDR1 MNHNS, CDR2 SASEGT. The CDR3 spans 15 residues. The CDR3 spells CASKPHRQGAYEQYF. The DNA for the CDR3 is TGTGCCAGCAAACCTCACCGGCAGGGGGCCTACGAGCAGTACTTC.

V is TRBV9 and J is TRBJ2-3; 11 bases are shared with TRBD1. In germline, CDR1 is SGDLS, CDR2 YYNGEE. The CDR3 has 14 amino acids. V lost 6 bases and J lost 5; bases outside the gene matches: 5. Written as DNA, the CDR3 is TGTGCCAGCAAGCTGGGACAGGGGGAAGATACGCAGTATTTT. Protein: CASKLGQGEDTQYF.

The rearrangement links TRBV2 to TRBJ1-1; 10 positions agree with TRBD1. Germline lookup yields CDR1 SNHLY and CDR2 FYNNEI. Trimming at V came to 1 base and at J to 0 bases, leaving 11 bases not matched to a gene. CDR3 size: 19 residues. The CDR3 loop reads CASSEGPPGQGLLNTEAFF. The CDR3 bases are TGTGCCAGCAGTGAAGGGCCTCCGGGACAGGGGTTGCTGAACACTGAAGCTTTCTTT. Complete variable domain (other parts from reference TRBV2 and TRBJ1-1): EPEVTQTPSHQVTQMGQEVILRCVPISNHLYFYWYRQILGQKVEFLVSFYNNEISEKSEIFDDQFSVERPDGSNFTLKIRSTKLEDSAMYFCASSEGPPGQGLLNTEAFFGQGTRLTVV.

CDR3 DNA: TGTGCCAGCAGCTTAGGAGGGGACAGGGGCTACGAGCAGTACTTC. As protein: CASSLGGDRGYEQYF. The chain has TRBV7-9 and TRBJ2-7, with 10 bases that match TRBD1. Trimming removed 1 base from V and 3 bases from J; junction bases left unmatched: 3. Germline loops: CDR1 SEHNR, CDR2 FQNEAQ (reference sequence). CDR3 size: 15 residues.

This clone has more than one count but fewer than ten. The chain couples TRBV11-2 to TRBJ1-3; TRBD1 matches 7 bases. The CDR3 length is 16 residues. In germline, CDR1 is SGHAT, CDR2 FQNNGV. After removal of 7 bases from V and 4 bases from J, the junction contained 13 bases not matched to a gene. DNA of the CDR3: TGTGCCAGCATCCAAGCCCCCAGGGGGAAAGGAAACACCATATATTTT. Amino acids: CASIQAPRGKGNTIYF.

The chain employs TRBV10-2 and TRBJ2-4; 7 bases map to TRBD2. This CDR3 is built from 17 residues. V gave up 0 bases and J gave up 4 bases; unmatched junction bases: 9. The germline V gene encodes CDR1 WSHSY and CDR2 SAAADI. CDR3 loop: CASSESEIPGGKNIQYF. The CDR3 DNA reads as TGCGCCAGCAGTGAGTCTGAAATACCGGGGGGAAAAAACATTCAGTACTTC.

The table lists this clone with a count of one. CDR3 nucleotides: TGTGCCAGCAGCTTGACAGGGATGAACACCGGGGAGCTGTTTTTT. Amino acid sequence: CASSLTGMNTGELFF. The chain uses TRBV7-2 and TRBJ2-2, with 7 positions matching TRBD1. Trimming removed 3 bases from V and 1 base from J; junction bases left unmatched: 2. The CDR3 length is 15 residues. The germline gives CDR1 SGHTA, CDR2 FQGNSA.

The chain combines TRBV4-1 with TRBJ2-7; D is unclear. V shed 2 bases and J shed 0 bases, with 8 bases lying between them. This CDR3 contains 14 residues. Germline V gives CDR1 MGHRA, CDR2 YSYEKL. As DNA, the CDR3 is TGCGCCAGCAGCCAAACCAGAAGCTCCTACGAGCAGTACTTC. As protein: CASSQTRSSYEQYF.

V gene TRBV27 combines with J gene TRBJ1-4; no firm D call. Between the trimmed V and J ends, which lost 6 bases and 0 bases, there was a span of 14 bases. From germline, CDR1 is MNHEY and CDR2 SMNVEV (reference sequence). This CDR3 contains 16 residues. The CDR3 DNA is TGTGCCAGCAGCCTACCCCTCAGGTCAACTAATGAAAAACTGTTTTTT. Protein product: CASSLPLRSTNEKLFF. The complete variable domain, with remaining parts taken from reference TRBV27 and TRBJ1-4, reads EAQVTQNPRYLITVTGKKLTVTCSQNMNHEYMSWYRQDPGLGLRQIYYSMNVEVTDKGDVPEGYKVSRKEKRNFPLILESPSPNQTSLYFCASSLPLRSTNEKLFFGSGTQLSVL.

The CDR3, as DNA: TGTGCCAGCAGTGTTAACAGAGTGAACACTGAAGCTTTCTTT. Translation: CASSVNRVNTEAFF. The chain is built from TRBV2 and TRBJ1-1; D is undetermined. There are 14 residues in the CDR3. Germline V gene lookup returns CDR1 SNHLY and CDR2 FYNNEI. With 4 bases removed from V and 0 bases from J, the gap between germline ends came to 9 bases.

The gene calls are TRBV28 and TRBJ1-2; a possible D gene is TRBD1 (5 bases). Germline assignment: CDR1 MDHEN and CDR2 SYDVKM. V was pared by 3 bases and J by 5 bases, with 7 bases between. CDR3 size: 12 residues. CDR3 in amino acids: CASSLGLYGYTF. CDR3 nucleotide sequence: TGTGCCAGCAGTTTGGGGCTTTATGGCTACACCTTC.

The chain has TRBV19 and TRBJ2-5; maybe TRBD2 (6 bases). The CDR3 has 14 residues. Germline values: CDR1 LNHDA, CDR2 SQIVND (reference sequence). Trimming stripped 2 bases from V and 2 bases from J, with 9 bases between. In DNA form, the CDR3 reads TGTGCCAGTAGTATAAGGGGAGGACAAGAGACCCAGTACTTC. Protein product: CASSIRGGQETQYF.

V gene TRBV19 combines with J gene TRBJ1-2; D is unresolved. Trimming stripped 1 base from V and 5 bases from J, with 8 bases between. This CDR3 region has 13 residues. Germline V gene lookup returns CDR1 LNHDA and CDR2 SQIVND (reference sequence). The DNA for the CDR3 is TGTGCCAGTAGTATAGCGGCAGGATATGGCTACACCTTC. It yields the protein CASSIAAGYGYTF.

V is TRBV13 and J is TRBJ2-1, with 8 bases that match TRBD1. Germline V gene data show CDR1 as PRHDT and CDR2 as FYEKMQ (reference sequence). The CDR3 is 15 residues long. The trim removed 5 bases at V and 5 bases at J, leaving 8 bases unmatched. The CDR3 region is CASSPTGTGDNEQFF. The DNA for the CDR3 is TGTGCCAGCAGCCCTACCGGGACAGGAGACAATGAGCAGTTCTTC.

V and J are TRBV5-4 and TRBJ2-5; 7 bases align to TRBD1. Germline-derived CDR1 and CDR2 are SGHNT and YYREEE (reference sequence). The CDR3 extends over 15 amino acids. J was trimmed by 2 bases and V by 0 bases; bases with no gene match: 4. CDR3 sequence reads: CASSLGQGEQETQYF. DNA of the CDR3: TGTGCCAGCAGCTTGGGACAGGGCGAACAAGAGACCCAGTACTTC. Full variable domain (remainder filled in from reference TRBV5-4 and TRBJ2-5): ETGVTQSPTHLIKTRGQQVTLRCSSQSGHNTVSWYQQALGQGPQFIFQYYREEENGRGNFPPRFSGLQFPNYSSELNVNALELDDSALYLCASSLGQGEQETQYFGPGTRLLVL.

V usage is TRBV28 and J usage is TRBJ1-2, with 10 bases identical to TRBD1. The CDR3 is 18 amino acids. With V trimmed by 3 bases and J by 3 bases, 13 bases remained unmatched. Germline V gives CDR1 MDHEN, CDR2 SYDVKM. CDR3 coding DNA: TGTGCCAGCAGTTTGGGGGGACAGGGGAGGTATTGGGACTATGGCTACACCTTC. Its translation: CASSLGGQGRYWDYGYTF.

Notes on this clone: Other DNA sequences of this sample code for an identical CDR3. The V call is TRBV13, the J call TRBJ2-2; 7 bases match TRBD2. This CDR3 has 15 amino acids. The junction had 4 bases not matched to a gene; V was cut back by 2 bases and J by 4 bases. Germline-derived CDR1 and CDR2 are PRHDT and FYEKMQ (reference sequence). The CDR3: CASSLRTSGTGELFF. Written as DNA, the CDR3 is TGTGCCAGCAGCTTACGGACTAGTGGCACCGGGGAGCTGTTTTTT. The full variable domain, with the rest looked up from reference TRBV13 and TRBJ2-2, is AAGVIQSPRHLIKEKRETATLKCYPIPRHDTVYWYQQGPGQDPQFLISFYEKMQSDKGSIPDRFSAQQFSDYHSELNMSSLELGDSALYFCASSLRTSGTGELFFGEGSRLTVL.

The gene calls are TRBV12-5 and TRBJ2-6, with 8 nucleotides matching TRBD1. V lost 2 bases to trimming and J lost 3 bases; unmatched junction nucleotides: 18. CDR1 LGHNT and CDR2 FRNRAP come from the germline V gene. This CDR3 has 21 residues. The CDR3 sequence is CASGLRVGSRFGQGGANVLTF. As DNA, the CDR3 is TGTGCTAGTGGTTTGAGGGTGGGCAGTCGATTCGGACAGGGTGGGGCCAACGTCCTGACTTTC.

The genes are TRBV19 and TRBJ2-7, with TRBD2 as a possible D gene (6 bases). V shed 0 bases and J shed 7 bases, with 19 bases lying between them. The germline CDR1 and CDR2 sequences are LNHDA and SQIVND (reference sequence). This CDR3 is built from 16 residues. CDR3 protein: CASSIDLRTMSGEQYF. As DNA, the CDR3 is TGTGCCAGTAGTATAGACCTCCGGACTATGAGCGGGGAGCAGTACTTC.

The CDR3 loop reads CASSEPGVDGYTF. The CDR3 bases are TGCGCCAGCAGCGAACCAGGGGTAGATGGCTACACCTTC. The rearrangement uses TRBV5-1 and TRBJ1-2; perhaps TRBD1 as D (6 bases). This CDR3 comprises 13 residues. V was pared by 4 bases and J by 6 bases, with 13 bases between. Germline CDR1 reads SGHRS; CDR2 reads YFSETQ.

This chain connects TRBV7-9 to TRBJ1-1, with 7 bases lining up with TRBD1. CDR1 and CDR2 (germline): SEHNR, FQNEAQ (reference sequence). This CDR3 has 17 residues. The junction had 13 bases not matched to a gene; V was cut back by 6 bases and J by 0 bases. CDR3 amino acids: CASSQRQGWGMNTEAFF. The DNA of the CDR3 is TGTGCCAGCAGTCAAAGACAGGGTTGGGGCATGAACACTGAAGCTTTCTTT.

The chain has TRBV5-1 and TRBJ2-7; 7 bases are shared with TRBD1. Germline V gene lookup returns CDR1 SGHRS and CDR2 YFSETQ. The CDR3 consists of 14 residues. V lost 5 bases and J lost 4; bases outside the gene matches: 9. The CDR3 here is CASRQDTGAYEQYF. CDR3 sequence (DNA): TGCGCCAGCAGACAAGATACAGGGGCTTACGAGCAGTACTTC.

This clone was found once. The chain is built from TRBV2 and TRBJ1-6, with 10 bases aligning to TRBD1. V shed 5 bases, J shed 5 bases, and the junction held 6 bases outside the gene matches. Germline V gives CDR1 SNHLY, CDR2 FYNNEI. The CDR3 is 16 residues long. The CDR3 nucleotides are TGTGCCAGCAGTTTTCCCGGGACAGGGGATAATTCACCCCTCCACTTT. It encodes CASSFPGTGDNSPLHF.

The gene calls are TRBV11-2 and TRBJ1-2; 7 nucleotides line up with TRBD1. The germline CDR1 and CDR2 sequences are SGHAT and FQNNGV. The length of the CDR3 is 17 residues. The V and J ends lost 1 base and 6 bases, in that order; junction bases with no gene match: 14. Written as DNA, the CDR3 is TGTGCCAGCAGCTTAGTGGGGCCTAGGAGGGGGCGGAATGGCTACACCTTC. Translated, it gives CASSLVGPRRGRNGYTF.

The chain is built from TRBV9 and TRBJ2-5, with 14 bases matching TRBD2. Trimming removed 4 bases from V and 4 bases from J; junction bases left unmatched: 6. The V gene's germline CDR1 is SGDLS and CDR2 YYNGEE. The CDR3 runs to 16 residues. CDR3 region: CASSLGTSGGGETQYF. The CDR3 DNA reads as TGTGCCAGCAGCCTAGGGACTAGCGGGGGTGGAGAGACCCAGTACTTC. The variable domain in full, with the rest retrieved from reference TRBV9 and TRBJ2-5, is DSGVTQTPKHLITATGQRVTLRCSPRSGDLSVYWYQQSLDQGLQFLIQYYNGEERAKGNILERFSAQQFPDLHSELNLSSLELGDSALYFCASSLGTSGGGETQYFGPGTRLLVL.